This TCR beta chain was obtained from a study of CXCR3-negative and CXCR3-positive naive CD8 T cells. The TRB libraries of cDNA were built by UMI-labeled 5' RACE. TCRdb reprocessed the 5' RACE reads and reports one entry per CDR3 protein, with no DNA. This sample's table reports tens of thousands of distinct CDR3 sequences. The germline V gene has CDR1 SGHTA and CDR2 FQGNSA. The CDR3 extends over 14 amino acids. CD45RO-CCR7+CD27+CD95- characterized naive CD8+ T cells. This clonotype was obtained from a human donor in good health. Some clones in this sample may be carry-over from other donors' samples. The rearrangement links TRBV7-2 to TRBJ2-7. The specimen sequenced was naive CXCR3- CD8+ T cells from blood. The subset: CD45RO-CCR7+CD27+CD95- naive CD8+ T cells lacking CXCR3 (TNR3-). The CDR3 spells CASSSGVRRYEQYF.